This TCR beta chain was found in a study of Graves' ophthalmopathy and Graves' hyperthyroidism. The study's findings and limits: Most expanded clonotypes from thyroid (those above 0.001 frequency) were also found in blood.

The table lists this clonotype with many counts. Its target is unknown. The diagnosis was founded upon clinical symptoms, serum thyroxine, TRAb, thyroid ultrasound and orbital computed tomography. Amplification of TCR beta CDR3 regions used RNA transcripts. The authors performed first-round RT-PCR with HTBI primers and then a second-round multiplex PCR. TCRdb re-analysed the multiplex PCR reads in MiXCR, keeping a single row per CDR3 protein. The sample lists about 230,000 distinct CDR3 sequences, around 50% seen once, with 40% to 55% in the top ten. Between the trimmed V and J ends, which lost 6 bases and 0 bases, there was a span of 9 bases. The CDR3 loop spans 14 amino acids. The V gene's germline CDR1 is SNHLY and CDR2 FYNNEI.

This sequence joins TRBV2 and TRBJ1-5; no clear D. This clonotype was sampled from an adult man with Graves' ophthalmopathy. The sample was peripheral blood. The CDR3 here is CASSTDHSNQPQHF. CDR3 in DNA: TGTGCCAGCAGCACCGATCATAGCAATCAGCCCCAGCATTTT.